These 21 T cell receptor beta chains originate from one sample sequenced in a study of cytomegalovirus exposure and HLA in healthy donors. The PCR was carried out with 60 Vbeta primers and 13 Jbeta primers. TCRdb keeps only in-frame clones here, not all; method: immunoSEQ multiplex PCR. This sample's clone table lists roughly 90,000 clones. Sequencing input: PBMCs. The receptor set was obtained from a man aged 50-59 years in good health and CMV-seropositive.

The chain's CDR3 is CASSLRQGSYNEQFF. The CDR3 DNA sequence: TGTGCCAGCAGCCTGCGACAGGGCTCCTACAATGAGCAGTTCTTC. The chain is built from TRBV6-5 and TRBJ2-1; 7 nucleotides agree with TRBD1. Germline CDR1 is MNHEY and CDR2 is SVGAGI. V gave up 6 bases and J gave up 0 bases; unmatched junction bases: 5. The CDR3 extends over 15 amino acids.

The chain combines TRBV5-4 with TRBJ1-2, with D possibly matching TRBD1 (5 bases). The V end lost 4 bases, the J end lost 4 bases, and 17 bases lay between the germline ends. Germline V CDR1 and CDR2: SGHNT, YYREEE (reference sequence). The CDR3 extends over 15 amino acids. The CDR3 is CASSGGGASLYGYTF. The CDR3 DNA reads TGTGCCAGCAGCGGGGGAGGGGCGAGCCTCTATGGCTACACCTTC.

This clone shows up as medium-sized (0.01 to 0.1%) by frequency. The gene calls are TRBV5-1 and TRBJ2-1; 12 bases agree with TRBD2. This CDR3 has 14 residues. The ends lost 0 bases at V and 10 bases at J; junction bases unmatched: 2. The germline CDR1 and CDR2 sequences are SGHRS and YFSETQ. CDR3 amino acids: CASSLGLAGVEQFF. The CDR3 nucleotides are TGCGCCAGCAGCTTGGGACTAGCGGGAGTAGAGCAGTTCTTC.

This chain joins TRBV6-1 and TRBJ1-1; TRBD1 might be the D (5 bases). V was shortened by 1 base and J by 0 bases, with 15 bases between the two germline ends. The CDR3 runs to 17 residues. CDR1 MNHNS and CDR2 SASEGT come from the germline V gene. CDR3 coding DNA: TGTGCCAGCAGTGAAGATCCGGGCGCAGGGTTGAACACTGAAGCTTTCTTT. Protein sequence: CASSEDPGAGLNTEAFF.

The chain has TRBV6-5 and TRBJ2-1; TRBD2 matches at 11 bases. This CDR3 is built from 16 residues. Germline V gene sequence: CDR1 MNHEY, CDR2 SVGAGI. The ends lost 0 bases at V and 4 bases at J; junction bases unmatched: 2. CDR3 amino acids: CASSYSGLAGYNEQFF. CDR3 nucleotide sequence: TGTGCCAGCAGTTACTCCGGACTAGCGGGTTACAATGAGCAGTTCTTC.

The chain combines TRBV2 with TRBJ2-2; D call uncertain. V was trimmed by 5 bases and J by 7 bases, leaving 11 bases between them. Germline CDR1 reads SNHLY; CDR2 reads FYNNEI. The CDR3 length is 13 residues. The CDR3 reads CASSPWAGGELFF. The CDR3 DNA reads TGTGCCAGCAGTCCCTGGGCCGGCGGGGAGCTGTTTTTT.

V gene TRBV18 combines with J gene TRBJ1-2, with D perhaps matching TRBD1 (5 bases). Germline assignment: CDR1 KGHSH and CDR2 LQKENI. Trimming pared 2 bases from V and 5 bases from J, leaving 12 bases between. CDR3 size: 14 residues. In nucleotides, the CDR3 is TGTGCCAGCTCACCAGACAGATTAAAGTATGGCTACACCTTC. Its translation: CASSPDRLKYGYTF.

The genes are TRBV19 and TRBJ2-3, with a weak D call TRBD2 (5 bases). The V end lost 3 bases, the J end lost 3 bases, and 13 bases lay between the germline ends. In germline, CDR1 is LNHDA, CDR2 SQIVND (reference sequence). There are 15 residues in the CDR3. This chain's CDR3 is CASSMSLEVTDTQYF. CDR3 DNA: TGTGCCAGTAGTATGTCACTAGAAGTGACAGATACGCAGTATTTT.

This sequence joins TRBV29-1 and TRBJ1-2; 7 bases are a match to TRBD1. The CDR3 has 14 amino acids. Unmatched junction bases numbered 5, after V lost 2 bases and J lost 2 bases. Germline V gives CDR1 SQVTM, CDR2 ANQGSEA. The chain's CDR3 is CSVEKRGQNYGYTF. The CDR3 DNA sequence: TGCAGCGTTGAAAAAAGGGGACAGAACTATGGCTACACCTTC.

This sequence joins TRBV27 and TRBJ2-1, with 16 bases fitting TRBD2. The CDR3 has 17 amino acids. J gave up 6 bases and V 7 bases, and 9 bases lay outside the gene matches. The germline V gene encodes CDR1 MNHEY and CDR2 SMNVEV (reference sequence). CDR3 region: CASTRGGLAGGPNEQFF. In DNA form, the CDR3 reads TGTGCCAGCACCCGAGGGGGACTAGCGGGAGGGCCCAATGAGCAGTTCTTC.

This chain joins TRBV6-5 and TRBJ2-5; 7 bases agree with TRBD2. V lost 2 bases, J lost 4 bases, and 7 bases stayed unmatched. The CDR3 is 15 amino acids. Looked up from germline, CDR1 is MNHEY and CDR2 is SVGAGI. The CDR3 sequence: CASSYGAGEAETQYF. CDR3 coding DNA: TGTGCCAGCAGTTACGGGGCGGGAGAGGCAGAGACCCAGTACTTC.

The chain uses TRBV7-9 and TRBJ2-1; D is unclear. The V gene lost 3 bases and the J gene lost 0 bases, with 9 bases spanning the gap. From germline, CDR1 is SEHNR and CDR2 FQNEAQ (reference sequence). The CDR3 contains 15 residues. The CDR3 is CASSFGRSSYNEQFF. The CDR3 DNA reads TGTGCCAGCAGCTTCGGCCGGAGCTCCTACAATGAGCAGTTCTTC.

The gene calls are TRBV29-1 and TRBJ1-2; 12 bases agree with TRBD1. Trimming took 4 bases from V and 7 from J; bases not matched to a gene: 7. The CDR3 extends over 14 amino acids. Per germline, CDR1 SQVTM and CDR2 ANQGSEA. CDR3 in DNA: TGCAGCGTTGCTGGGACAGGGGGCTCGGTTGGCTACACCTTC. The encoded protein is CSVAGTGGSVGYTF.

This chain links TRBV4-2 with TRBJ2-7; D perhaps matches TRBD2 (5 bases). The CDR3 spans 14 residues. Between the trimmed V and J ends, which lost 0 bases and 5 bases, there was a span of 11 bases. Germline V gene data show CDR1 as LGHNA and CDR2 as YNFKEQ. The chain's CDR3 is CASSQDLGVNEQYF. The CDR3 DNA is TGTGCCAGCAGCCAAGATCTCGGGGTCAACGAGCAGTACTTC.

The gene calls are TRBV2 and TRBJ2-1; 7 bases fit TRBD2. Germline V CDR1 and CDR2: SNHLY, FYNNEI. The CDR3 spans 14 residues. Trimming took 6 bases from V and 8 from J; bases not matched to a gene: 10. In nucleotides, the CDR3 is TGTGCCAGCAGGGCCGGACTAGTAGGCGATGAGCAGTTCTTC. It is translated as CASRAGLVGDEQFF. The full variable domain, in which reference TRBV2 and TRBJ2-1 provide the parts outside the CDR3, is EPEVTQTPSHQVTQMGQEVILRCVPISNHLYFYWYRQILGQKVEFLVSFYNNEISEKSEIFDDQFSVERPDGSNFTLKIRSTKLEDSAMYFCASRAGLVGDEQFFGPGTRLTVL.

V is TRBV28 and J is TRBJ1-1; weak D call: TRBD1 (5 bases). V shed 7 bases and J shed 5 bases, with 14 bases lying between them. The V gene's germline CDR1 is MDHEN and CDR2 SYDVKM. This CDR3 is built from 13 residues. The DNA of the CDR3 is TGTGCCAGCACCCGACAGATTGGGACTGAAGCTTTCTTT. It yields the protein CASTRQIGTEAFF.

The chain uses TRBV7-8 and TRBJ2-7; 10 positions agree with TRBD2. Germline V gene data show CDR1 as SGHVS and CDR2 as FQNEAQ. The CDR3 covers 13 residues. J gave up 2 bases and V 8 bases, and 3 bases lay outside the gene matches. CDR3 sequence: CASGTSVPYEQYV. CDR3 DNA sequence: TGTGCCAGCGGGACTAGCGTCCCCTACGAGCAGTACGTC.

The J gene is TRBJ2-1, the V gene TRBV11-3; TRBD2 matches 10 bases. The J segment lost 10 bases and the V segment lost 5 bases, leaving 14 bases of the junction unmatched. Germline V gene sequence: CDR1 SGHNT, CDR2 YENEEA. The CDR3 sequence is 16 residues long. In DNA, the CDR3 is TGTGCCAGCAGCGCTGGAGGTGCTAGCGGGAGTCGGGAGCAGTTCTTC. It yields the protein CASSAGGASGSREQFF.

This chain connects TRBV2 to TRBJ1-4; D gene ambiguous. This CDR3 contains 14 residues. Deletions cut 7 bases from V and 7 bases from J, with 16 bases between. Germline lookup yields CDR1 SNHLY and CDR2 FYNNEI. DNA of the CDR3: TGTGCCAGCACCCCGGGAGGCTCGGGTGAAAAACTGTTTTTT. Protein product: CASTPGGSGEKLFF.

The chain has TRBV9 and TRBJ1-1; 8 bases agree with TRBD1. CDR1 is SGDLS and CDR2 is YYNGEE in the germline V gene. The CDR3 runs to 13 residues. Trimming at V came to 4 bases and at J to 4 bases, leaving 3 bases not matched to a gene. The DNA for the CDR3 is TGTGCCAGCAGCCTCGGACAGGGCACTGAAGCTTTCTTT. It yields the protein CASSLGQGTEAFF.

The gene calls are TRBV30 and TRBJ2-2; D gene uncertain. The V end lost 0 bases, the J end lost 7 bases, and 12 bases lay between the germline ends. Germline CDR1 and CDR2: GTSNPN and SVGIG (reference sequence). CDR3 length equals 14 residues. The CDR3: CAWSVPGFGGELFF. The CDR3 DNA sequence: TGTGCCTGGAGTGTACCCGGGTTCGGCGGGGAGCTGTTTTTT.